The entry below gives a single T cell receptor beta chain sequence along with its context. Its cognate antigen is unknown. This entry belongs to a study of T cell responses to AZD1222 COVID-19 vaccine. Study-wide background: Samples with a second dose at about 4 or about 12 weeks were pooled together. Study results and caveats: The donor cohort was predominantly white British with a female majority, and clonal diversity may have been underestimated. Baseline testing showed seropositivity in only 5 or 6 AZD1222 recipients. Spike-spanning, vaccine-associated CD4 TCRs were dominant at 160-218 and 743-854.

The repertoire was sequenced with immunoSEQ multiplex PCR; TCRdb's copy has only in-frame clones and lacks some. The sample carries about 160,000 clones, approximately 94% recorded once. Sequences were derived from peripheral blood, sampled on day 0 of AZD1222 vaccination. This sequence was found in an adult in good health.

This CDR3 reads CASSLDGSRGIQYF. The DNA of the CDR3 is TGTGCCAGCAGCTTAGACGGGAGCAGGGGCATTCAGTACTTC. The rearrangement uses TRBV7-9 and TRBJ2-4, with D perhaps given as TRBD1 or TRBD2 (6 bases each). Germline assignment: CDR1 SEHNR and CDR2 FQNEAQ (reference sequence). The ends were cut back, 1 base at V and 9 bases at J, with 13 bases in the middle. The CDR3 has 14 residues.